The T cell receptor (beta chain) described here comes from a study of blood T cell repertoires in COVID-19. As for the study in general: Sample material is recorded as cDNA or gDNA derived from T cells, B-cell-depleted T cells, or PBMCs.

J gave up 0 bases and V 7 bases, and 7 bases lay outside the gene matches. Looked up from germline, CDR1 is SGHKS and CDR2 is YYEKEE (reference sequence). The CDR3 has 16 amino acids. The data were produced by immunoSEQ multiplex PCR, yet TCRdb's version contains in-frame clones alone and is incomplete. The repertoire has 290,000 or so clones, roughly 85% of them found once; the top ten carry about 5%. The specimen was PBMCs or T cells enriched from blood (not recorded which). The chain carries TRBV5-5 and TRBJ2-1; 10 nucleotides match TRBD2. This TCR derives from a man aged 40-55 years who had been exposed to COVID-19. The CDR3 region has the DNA TGTGCCAGCCGCCCGGCTAGCGGGAGCTCCTACAATGAGCAGTTCTTC. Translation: CASRPASGSSYNEQFF.